This T cell receptor beta chain was identified during a study of CD8 T cells in ankylosing spondylitis. Via MiXCR, TCRdb re-called the 5' RACE reads, giving one row per CDR3 protein. Among 100,000 to 150,000 distinct CDR3 sequences, roughly 15% were seen once, and the ten largest hold about 30%. CDR1 and CDR2 (germline): MDHEN, SYDVKM. Trimming took 7 bases from V and 0 from J, leaving 12 bases between them. The CDR3 is 14 amino acids. Broader study findings: Blood from ankylosing spondylitis patients appeared to carry a characteristic roughly eight-variant TCR beta motif.

This clonotype was detected only a few times. Its target is unknown. The chain uses TRBV28 and TRBJ2-5; D is unresolved. The sequence came from a male donor with ankylosing spondylitis. What was sequenced was blood, either unsorted or a sorted T cell fraction (not recorded which). The CDR3 sequence: CASTSGSHQETQYF. The DNA of the CDR3 is TGTGCCAGCACTTCCGGCAGCCACCAAGAGACCCAGTACTTC. Combining the CDR3 with reference TRBV28 and TRBJ2-5 gives the whole variable domain DVKVTQSSRYLVKRTGEKVFLECVQDMDHENMFWYRQDPGLGLRLIYFSYDVKMKEKGDIPEGYSVSREKKERFSLILESASTNQTSMYLCASTSGSHQETQYFGPGTRLLVL.